This TCR beta chain was observed in a study of lymphopenia after photon versus proton radiotherapy. Whole-study findings and limits: Relative stability marked proton patients; photon patients lost diversity and naive cells. In patients who died, overall survival fell as post-nadir TCR diversity dropped more. Oligoclonal CD8+ Temra expansion after nadir drove photon patients' diversity drop. Survival link was tested only in deceased patients; proton benefit remains a possibility.

Clones were read by immunoSEQ multiplex PCR, and TCRdb kept only the in-frame ones, dropping some. This sample carries tens of thousands of clones, more than 85% of them seen once, and the ten largest clones take 13% to 15%. The CDR3 totals 12 residues. Germline CDR1 MNHEY, CDR2 SVGAGI. V lost 4 bases and J 8 bases, leaving 9 bases between the germline ends. Turning to this clone: Its antigen remains unknown.

The sample here was peripheral blood, taken from a patient treated with photon-based radiotherapy. The chain employs TRBV6-5 and TRBJ2-1; TRBD2 might be the D (6 bases). This clonotype was obtained from a man aged 55-75 years with cholangiocarcinoma. The CDR3 loop reads CASSFGRDEQFF. The CDR3 DNA reads TGTGCCAGCAGTTTCGGGAGAGATGAGCAGTTCTTC.